This paragraph covers one T cell receptor (beta chain) sequence. Authors' data handling: From reference gene primer amplification, estimates of nucleated cell counts were derived. Method: immunoSEQ multiplex PCR; TCRdb's copy keeps in-frame clones and lacks some. The DNA gave D and trimming, while V, J and clone size come from that table. The table records roughly 43,000 clones, roughly 90% of them present only once. This sample was taken from a study of blood T cell repertoires in COVID-19. Study context: The analysed material was cDNA or gDNA that came from T cells, B-cell-depleted T cells, or PBMCs.

CDR1 is SNHLY and CDR2 is FYNNEI in the germline V gene. This CDR3 is 15 amino acids long. V lost 7 bases to trimming and J lost 0 bases, with 15 bases between them. This receptor was identified in a man between 60 and 75 years old with active COVID-19. The V call is TRBV2, the J call TRBJ1-1; D ambiguous. Specimen: peripheral blood. CDR3 coding DNA: TGTGCCAGCATTTTGTCCCGAACAGTGAACACTGAAGCTTTCTTT. Protein: CASILSRTVNTEAFF.